Detailed here is one T cell receptor beta chain. Its antigen is unidentified. The data stem from a study of graft-versus-host responses after intestinal transplantation. Study overall: Recipients had multivisceral, liver-intestinal, or isolated intestinal transplants. For approximately three years after anti-thymocyte globulin induction, all recipients took tacrolimus and steroids. Regarding the study as a whole: Allograft graft-versus-host to host-versus-graft clonal ratios ran high in patients with graft-donor T cell macrochimerism. Investigators detected GvH clones in recipient marrow, with some emerging earlier in ileum or blood.

Assay: immunoSEQ multiplex PCR; the TCRdb copy retains only in-frame clones and omits some. The profile shows about 26,000 clones, around 76% of them singletons. The V gene's germline CDR1 is SGHDT and CDR2 YYEEEE. V was shortened by 4 bases and J by 3 bases, with 12 bases between the two germline ends. There are 14 residues in the CDR3. This chain connects TRBV5-6 to TRBJ2-3, with D tentatively TRBD1 (6 bases). The sequencing here drew on unstimulated CD4+ T cells sorted from spleen or lymph node cells, taken before intestinal transplant. The clonotype originates from a human donor who received an intestinal transplant. The CDR3 DNA reads TGTGCCAGCAGCGATAACAGGGAAACAGATACGCAGTATTTT. Translation gives CASSDNRETDTQYF.